These 11 T cell receptor beta chains originate from one sample sequenced in a study of response to subunit inactivated influenza vaccine. TCRdb fed the RT-PCR reads into MiXCR, producing one record per CDR3 protein. The table shows around 200,000 distinct CDR3 sequences, with approximately 15% occurring only once. Sequencing used CD8+ T cells sorted from PBMCs, obtained roughly 5 days after vaccination. Receptors originate from a man aged 50 to 59 who received an inactivated influenza vaccine.

The chain recombines TRBV7-8 with TRBJ2-7, with TRBD1 matching 8 bases. Germline lookup yields CDR1 SGHVS and CDR2 FQNEAQ. CDR3 length: 15 residues. V lost 4 bases and J lost 2; bases outside the gene matches: 7. The CDR3 here is CASSSGQGFAYEQYF. For the CDR3, the DNA is TGTGCCAGCAGCTCCGGACAGGGTTTTGCCTACGAGCAGTACTTC. Together with reference TRBV7-8 and TRBJ2-7, the CDR3 gives the full variable domain: GAGVSQSPRYKVAKRGQDVALRCDPISGHVSLFWYQQALGQGPEFLTYFQNEAQLDKSGLPSDRFFAERPEGSVSTLKIQRTQQEDSAVYLCASSSGQGFAYEQYFGPGTRLTVT.

This chain joins TRBV7-9 and TRBJ2-7; 7 positions match TRBD2. V trimming: 8 bases; J trimming: 6 bases; junction bases outside the gene matches: 13. Germline loops: CDR1 SEHNR, CDR2 FQNEAQ (reference sequence). The CDR3 is 14 amino acids. The CDR3 here is CASGGEGLRSEQYF. The CDR3 nucleotides are TGTGCCAGCGGGGGGGAGGGTCTCCGGTCCGAGCAGTACTTC.

This clonotype was seen a few times. The V gene is TRBV7-8, the J gene TRBJ2-1; the D is unclear. Germline V CDR1 and CDR2: SGHVS, FQNEAQ. The V and J ends lost 5 bases and 8 bases respectively, with 19 bases between them. CDR3 length: 15 amino acids. Here the CDR3 reads CASSLSPDIQDEQFF. Here the CDR3 DNA reads TGTGCCAGCAGCCTAAGTCCCGACATTCAAGATGAGCAGTTCTTC.

This clonotype was found a few times. This rearrangement joins TRBV28 to TRBJ2-1; no reliable D call. The CDR3 contains 16 residues. Germline values: CDR1 MDHEN, CDR2 SYDVKM. The V end was cut by 4 bases, the J end by 0 bases, with 13 bases between. The DNA of the CDR3 is TGTGCCAGCAGTTCCCCCGAGGATAGCTCCTACAATGAGCAGTTCTTC. Translation: CASSSPEDSSYNEQFF.

This clonotype was seen at least ten times. This chain joins TRBV7-8 and TRBJ1-6; D might be TRBD1 (5 bases). The CDR3 is made up of 15 amino acids. CDR1 and CDR2 (germline): SGHVS, FQNEAQ. With 1 base removed from V and 7 bases from J, the gap between germline ends came to 11 bases. CDR3 protein: CASSLGAGSNSPLHF. CDR3 coding DNA: TGTGCCAGCAGCTTAGGGGCAGGGTCGAATTCACCCCTCCACTTT.

This clonotype was observed a handful of times. The genes are TRBV27 and TRBJ2-4, with D perhaps TRBD2 (5 bases). Germline assignment: CDR1 MNHEY and CDR2 SMNVEV (reference sequence). V lost 3 bases, J lost 9 bases, and 12 bases lay in between. The CDR3 has 13 residues. CDR3 sequence: CASSFSGIGIQYF. The DNA for the CDR3 is TGTGCCAGCAGTTTTTCGGGGATCGGCATTCAGTACTTC.

V usage is TRBV3-1 and J usage is TRBJ2-7; possibly TRBD2 for D (5 bases). The CDR3 consists of 16 residues. V lost 3 bases and J 0 bases, leaving 15 bases between the germline ends. CDR1 is LGHDT, CDR2 YNNKEL, per germline (reference sequence). As DNA, the CDR3 is TGTGCCAGCAGCCAGAATGGGTTGAGCGGCTCCTACGAGCAGTACTTC. Amino acids: CASSQNGLSGSYEQYF.

This sequence joins TRBV11-2 and TRBJ2-3; D might be TRBD2 (6 bases). Between the trimmed V and J ends, which lost 0 bases and 6 bases, there was a span of 19 bases. CDR3 length: 17 residues. CDR1 and CDR2 from the germline V gene are SGHAT and FQNNGV. CDR3 protein: CASSLDRWRGGVDTQYF. The CDR3 nucleotides read TGTGCCAGCAGCTTAGATCGGTGGCGGGGTGGGGTTGATACGCAGTATTTT.

A few counts support this clonotype. The rearrangement links TRBV28 to TRBJ2-7, with TRBD1 as a possible D gene (6 bases). The germline V gene has CDR1 MDHEN and CDR2 SYDVKM. Trimming took 5 bases from V and 5 from J, leaving 16 bases between them. The CDR3 loop spans 14 amino acids. CDR3 DNA sequence: TGTGCCAGCAGTCCACCCAGGGGTTGGGACGAGCAGTACTTC. It specifies CASSPPRGWDEQYF.

V is TRBV29-1 and J is TRBJ2-1; D may be TRBD1 or TRBD2 (5 bases each). The V end lost 0 bases, the J end lost 12 bases, and 15 bases lay between the germline ends. The CDR3 loop spans 13 amino acids. The germline V gene encodes CDR1 SQVTM and CDR2 ANQGSEA. Here the CDR3 reads CSVEDRDHGGQFF. The CDR3 bases are TGCAGCGTTGAAGATAGGGACCACGGAGGGCAGTTCTTC.

A few counts support this clonotype. The chain links TRBV4-3 to TRBJ2-1; D unresolved. The CDR3 length is 16 residues. The germline V gene has CDR1 LGHNA and CDR2 YSLEER. Trimming cost V 0 bases and J 0 bases, with 9 bases left between them. The CDR3 here is CASSQEWLSSYNEQFF. The DNA of the CDR3 is TGCGCCAGCAGCCAAGAATGGTTAAGCTCCTACAATGAGCAGTTCTTC.